A selection of T cell receptor beta chains follows, all from one sample in a study of CD4+ T cells in melanoma. Generated by immunoSEQ multiplex PCR, the TCRdb table keeps only in-frame clones and is missing some. The sample holds about 21,000 clones; roughly 73% are singletons and the top ten take about 8.8%. Receptors originate from a human donor with melanoma. The CDR3 runs from the conserved cysteine through the conserved F or W. A D gene is named only where the DNA matches it firmly.

cdr3_length,v_call,d_call,j_call,cdr3_aa
16,TRBV5-1,TRBD2,TRBJ2-3,CASSPGLAGGWDTQYF
17,TRBV7-9,TRBD2,TRBJ2-2,CASSFRGGALNTGELFF
15,TRBV6-1,TRBD2,TRBJ2-1,CASSGRLAGYNEQFF
13,TRBV4-1,-,TRBJ1-2,CAIRWTGNYGYTF
13,TRBV15,-,TRBJ2-1,CAANLGGHNEQFF
13,TRBV5-1,-,TRBJ1-2,CASSLRGDYGYTF
15,TRBV4-2,-,TRBJ2-1,CASSQNPGAHNEQFF
17,TRBV5-1,-,TRBJ2-5,CASSSQILGQGGETQYF
13,TRBV5-1,-,TRBJ1-4,CASSLSYNEKLFF
14,TRBV11-2,-,TRBJ2-4,CASSLDWQENIQYF
16,TRBV5-1,TRBD2,TRBJ2-7,CASSLSLAGGPYEQYF
16,TRBV11-2,TRBD2,TRBJ2-3,CASSATSGGALDTQYF
14,TRBV7-7,TRBD2,TRBJ2-5,CASSLAGSSETQYF
11,TRBV29-1,-,TRBJ1-5,CSAGGNQPQHF
16,TRBV5-5,-,TRBJ2-2,CASSPLRGPNTGELFF
13,TRBV19,-,TRBJ1-5,CATRSGVNQPQHF
13,TRBV6-1,-,TRBJ1-2,CASSLQDYYGYTF